The clone carrying this T cell receptor (beta chain) is a singleton in its sample. The entry originates in a study of blood T cell repertoires in COVID-19. Study overall: Whether acute or convalescent, the COVID-19 samples came from the United States, Italy and Spain.

Seattle patient enrollment occurred during active infection, with longitudinal follow-up thereafter. The length of the CDR3 is 13 residues. V trimming: 5 bases; J trimming: 4 bases; junction bases outside the gene matches: 1. Per the germline V gene, CDR1 is KGHDR and CDR2 is SFDVKD. As handled by the study authors: From reference gene primer amplification, estimates of nucleated cell counts were derived. Sequenced by immunoSEQ multiplex PCR; TCRdb stores in-frame clones only, minus some. Clone size and the V and J calls come from that table; the DNA yielded D and trimming. This table has under 450,000 clones, approximately 90% appearing once.

The source of this sequence is a woman in her 40s with COVID-19, enrolled during active disease. V gene TRBV24-1 combines with J gene TRBJ1-5; 7 nucleotides line up with TRBD1. Material: peripheral blood. DNA of the CDR3: TGTGCCACCAGTGTGGGACAGAATCAGCCCCAGCATTTT. This codes for CATSVGQNQPQHF.